The 2 T cell receptor beta chains below come from one sample, sequenced in a study of PD-1 blockade in classical Hodgkin lymphoma. Assay used: immunoSEQ multiplex PCR; TCRdb lists only in-frame clones, some missing. The data hold tens of thousands of clones, with 90% observed a single time. Time point described: cycle 4 day 1 (C4D1), after five to seven weeks of nivolumab. All the patients suffered relapse after autologous stem cell transplantation, and brentuximab vedotin exposure differed. The sample here was peripheral blood mononuclear cells (PBMCs), taken before the fourth cycle of nivolumab. All receptors derive from a human donor with classical Hodgkin lymphoma.

In DNA form, the CDR3 reads TGTGCCAGCAGTTACAGCACTAGCGGGACAGATACGCAGTATTTT. This encodes CASSYSTSGTDTQYF. This chain links TRBV6-5 with TRBJ2-3; 9 bases line up with TRBD2. The length of the CDR3 is 15 residues. Germline loops: CDR1 MNHEY, CDR2 SVGAGI. The V and J ends lost 2 bases and 3 bases, in that order; junction bases with no gene match: 3.

This clone was seen once. The chain recombines TRBV6-4 with TRBJ1-1; D is undetermined. V lost 6 bases to trimming and J lost 6 bases, with 5 bases between them. The CDR3 covers 10 residues. CDR1 and CDR2 (germline): MRHNA, SNTAGT. The CDR3 DNA sequence: TGTGCCAGCAGAACACCTGAAGCTTTCTTT. This encodes CASRTPEAFF.